Below are 24 T cell receptor beta chains sequenced from a single sample in a study of T cells in Graves' hyperthyroidism and ophthalmopathy (dated by TCRdb to about 2019). Receptor amplification or capture employed multiplex PCR. The sequencer listed for this sample is Illumina HiSeq 2000. Amplification of TCR beta CDR3 regions was carried out from RNA transcripts. The first round of RT-PCR for the TCR CDR3 was performed with the HTBI primer set and the Qiagen OneStep RT-PCR kit. TCRdb passed the public sequencing reads through fastp at Q25 and MiXCR, retaining productive beta sequences. Duplicate CDR3 protein sequences are folded into a single record with the most common DNA and genes. Across this sample there are hundreds of thousands of distinct CDR3 sequences, with 30% to 40% seen only once. Around 30% of the sample comes from the top ten. The sequenced sample consisted of blood. The source is a woman in her thirties or forties with Graves' hyperthyroidism.

This clonotype was seen ten or more times. The chain recombines TRBV7-9 with TRBJ1-1, with a tentative D call TRBD1 (6 bases). Germline V CDR1 and CDR2: SEHNR, FQNEAQ (reference sequence). V lost 8 bases and J 8 bases, leaving 15 bases between the germline ends. This CDR3 has 12 amino acids. CDR3 bases: TGTGCCAGCGATCTTATACAGGGAGAAGCTTTCTTT. This codes for CASDLIQGEAFF. Supplemented by reference TRBV7-9 and TRBJ1-1, the full variable domain reads DTGVSQNPRHKITKRGQNVTFRCDPISEHNRLYWYRQTLGQGPEFLTYFQNEAQLEKSRLLSDRFSAERPKGSFSTLEIQRTEQGDSAMYLCASDLIQGEAFFGQGTRLTVV.

This clonotype occurred many times. The CDR3 DNA reads as TGTGCCAGCAGCCTCCGTGGGGGGTCGAAGAACACTGAAGCTTTCTTT. Translation gives CASSLRGGSKNTEAFF. This chain uses TRBV7-6 with TRBJ1-1, with a tentative D call TRBD1 (5 bases). The CDR3 has 16 residues. Germline V lookup: CDR1 SGHVS, CDR2 FNYEAQ. V shed 5 bases and J shed 1 base, with 17 bases lying between them.

This clonotype was observed a handful of times. The chain recombines TRBV12-3 or TRBV12-4 with TRBJ2-2; TRBD2 agrees at 7 bases. The CDR3 runs to 14 residues. The V segment lost 10 bases and the J segment 1 base; nucleotides outside the gene matches: 6. The CDR3 is CATLRGVNTGELFF. The CDR3 nucleotides are TGTGCCACCTTACGGGGGGTGAACACCGGGGAGCTGTTTTTT.

The sample holds many counts of this clonotype. V usage is TRBV7-9 and J usage is TRBJ1-5; D gene uncertain. Germline-derived CDR1 and CDR2 are SEHNR and FQNEAQ (reference sequence). V lost 4 bases to trimming and J lost 8 bases, with 9 bases between them. CDR3 length equals 12 residues. CDR3 coding DNA: TGTGCCAGCAGCTCGGGCGGAGAGCCCCAGCATTTT. It encodes CASSSGGEPQHF.

This clonotype was seen only a few times. The chain's CDR3 is CAIFPGPYTGELFF. CDR3 DNA sequence: TGTGCCATCTTCCCGGGACCATACACCGGGGAGCTGTTTTTT. The chain uses TRBV6-1 and TRBJ2-2, with D possibly being TRBD1 or TRBD2 (5 bases each). CDR1 is MNHNS, CDR2 SASEGT, per germline. V was clipped by 10 bases and J by 3 bases, with 15 bases between them. This CDR3 has 14 residues.

This clonotype was counted many times. The chain is built from TRBV5-1 and TRBJ1-4; perhaps TRBD1 as D (5 bases). The CDR3 is 15 amino acids. V dropped 2 bases and J dropped 8 bases, with 16 bases sitting between them. Germline CDR1 and CDR2: SGHRS and YFSETQ. CDR3 protein: CASSFSMAGQEKLFF. The CDR3 bases are TGCGCCAGCAGCTTTTCTATGGCAGGGCAGGAAAAACTGTTTTTT.

This clonotype turned up a few times. The J gene is TRBJ1-2, the V gene TRBV12-3 or TRBV12-4; 7 bases map to TRBD1. J lost 4 bases, V lost 3 bases, and 5 bases had no gene match. The CDR3 spans 14 residues. DNA for the CDR3: TGTGCCAGCAGTTTCCGACAGGGCAGCTATGGCTACACCTTC. It translates to CASSFRQGSYGYTF.

The chain couples TRBV2 to TRBJ2-7; 8 positions agree with TRBD2. The CDR3 sequence is 11 residues long. CDR1 is SNHLY and CDR2 is FYNNEI in the germline V gene. With V trimmed by 11 bases and J by 2 bases, 2 bases remained unmatched. CDR3 sequence: CAEGLAYEQYF. Written as DNA, the CDR3 is TGTGCCGAGGGACTAGCCTACGAGCAGTACTTC.

Many counts were recorded for this clonotype. The chain joins TRBV15 to TRBJ2-5; D is ambiguous. Germline values: CDR1 LNHNV, CDR2 YYDKDF (reference sequence). V shed 5 bases and J shed 0 bases, with 1 base lying between them. The CDR3 loop spans 11 amino acids. The CDR3 DNA sequence: TGTGCCACCAGCTACCAAGAGACCCAGTACTTC. It codes for CATSYQETQYF.

In this sample, this clonotype turned up a few times. This chain links TRBV10-3 with TRBJ1-4, with TRBD1 matching 10 bases. Germline V gene sequence: CDR1 ENHRY, CDR2 SYGVKD. After removal of 1 base from V and 7 bases from J, the junction contained 6 bases not matched to a gene. The CDR3 is made up of 16 amino acids. CDR3 sequence (DNA): TGTGCCATCAGTGAGTTACCGGGACAGGGGAGTGAAAAACTGTTTTTT. Amino acids: CAISELPGQGSEKLFF.

The J gene is TRBJ1-6, the V gene TRBV6-5; 7 bases are a match to TRBD1. Losses at the gene ends were 7 bases for V and 10 bases for J; bases not matched to a gene: 7. The length of the CDR3 is 13 residues. The germline CDR1 and CDR2 sequences are MNHEY and SVGAGI. CDR3 amino acids: CASKTGQGSPLHF. The CDR3 region has the DNA TGTGCCAGCAAGACAGGGCAGGGATCACCCCTCCACTTT.

With regard to this clonotype: The junction departs from germline at one end; a sequencing error may be responsible. The chain combines TRBV5-4 with TRBJ2-3; unclear D gene. Germline V gives CDR1 SGHNT, CDR2 YYREEE (reference sequence). This CDR3 is 17 amino acids long. The CDR3 region is CASSQDSPWGHTDTQYF. In DNA, the CDR3 is TGCGCCAGCAGCCAAGATAGTCCCTGGGGTCACACAGATACGCAGTATTTT.

This clonotype was counted at least ten times. The chain uses TRBV2 and TRBJ1-1, with D unclear. The CDR3 is made up of 12 amino acids. Trimming cost V 8 bases and J 8 bases, with 15 bases left between them. Germline assignment: CDR1 SNHLY and CDR2 FYNNEI. The CDR3 sequence is CASHPGSTEAFF. CDR3 in DNA: TGTGCCAGCCACCCTGGGAGCACGGAAGCTTTCTTT. Variable domain in full (rest from reference TRBV2 and TRBJ1-1): EPEVTQTPSHQVTQMGQEVILRCVPISNHLYFYWYRQILGQKVEFLVSFYNNEISEKSEIFDDQFSVERPDGSNFTLKIRSTKLEDSAMYFCASHPGSTEAFFGQGTRLTVV.

This clonotype has at least ten counts. The V call is TRBV10-1, the J call TRBJ2-7; possibly TRBD1 for D (5 bases). The CDR3 loop spans 13 amino acids. Germline values: CDR1 WNHNN, CDR2 SYGVQD (reference sequence). Trimming took off 6 bases at V and 6 bases at J, with 15 bases between the two ends. DNA of the CDR3: TGCGCCAGCAGCTCAGACAGACGCAGCGAGCAGTACTTC. Translated: CASSSDRRSEQYF.

Comment on this clonotype: A much larger clone is a single base away; this may be a read error. The V and J genes are TRBV20-1 and TRBJ2-2; TRBD1 agrees at 10 bases. The CDR3 totals 14 residues. Germline V gene lookup returns CDR1 DFQATT and CDR2 SNEGSKA (reference sequence). Trimming removed 4 bases from V and 9 bases from J; junction bases left unmatched: 8. CDR3 protein: CSATRTGGLRELFF. CDR3 nucleotide sequence: TGCAGTGCTACGAGGACAGGGGGGCTCAGGGAGCTGTTTTTT.

The chain uses TRBV7-8 and TRBJ2-3; D is perhaps TRBD1 (5 bases). The CDR3 runs to 15 residues. CDR1 is SGHVS, CDR2 FQNEAQ, per germline. Trimming cost V 5 bases and J 2 bases, with 14 bases left between them. CDR3 sequence: CASSVQAEYTDTQYF. The CDR3, as DNA: TGTGCCAGCAGCGTACAGGCAGAGTACACAGATACGCAGTATTTT.

This clonotype was picked up many times. The chain has TRBV9 and TRBJ1-6; D possibly corresponds to TRBD1 (6 bases). The CDR3 covers 12 residues. V lost 5 bases and J lost 9, with 9 bases in between. Germline CDR1 is SGDLS and CDR2 is YYNGEE. CDR3 DNA sequence: TGTGCCAGCAGTGGAGGGGGTTCACCCCTCCACTTT. This sequence encodes CASSGGGSPLHF.

This clonotype was recorded at least ten times. This chain links TRBV7-8 with TRBJ2-5; 8 nucleotides agree with TRBD2. Germline CDR1 SGHVS, CDR2 FQNEAQ. Trimming cost V 3 bases and J 3 bases; bases outside gene matches: 6. The CDR3 consists of 15 residues. The CDR3, as DNA: TGTGCCAGCAGCTTTGGTGGGACTAGAAAAGAGACCCAGTACTTC. Protein sequence: CASSFGGTRKETQYF. The full variable domain, in which reference TRBV7-8 and TRBJ2-5 provide the parts outside the CDR3, is GAGVSQSPRYKVAKRGQDVALRCDPISGHVSLFWYQQALGQGPEFLTYFQNEAQLDKSGLPSDRFFAERPEGSVSTLKIQRTQQEDSAVYLCASSFGGTRKETQYFGPGTRLLVL.

V usage is TRBV6-5 and J usage is TRBJ1-1; no firm D call. This CDR3 contains 11 residues. Germline V lookup: CDR1 MNHEY, CDR2 SVGAGI. V lost 6 bases and J 7 bases, leaving 9 bases between the germline ends. The CDR3 reads CASRRDVEAFF. The CDR3 coding sequence is TGTGCCAGCAGGAGGGATGTTGAAGCTTTCTTT.

At least ten counts were recorded for this clonotype. This chain links TRBV24-1 with TRBJ1-5; no reliable D call. The germline gives CDR1 KGHDR, CDR2 SFDVKD. The V gene lost 5 bases and the J gene lost 2 bases, with 12 bases spanning the gap. The CDR3 runs 15 residues. Here the CDR3 reads CATSVSTFGNQPQHF. The CDR3 DNA sequence: TGTGCCACCAGTGTTTCGACCTTCGGCAATCAGCCCCAGCATTTT.

The table lists this clonotype with many counts. The V and J genes are TRBV6-5 and TRBJ1-6, with 7 bases fitting TRBD1. The CDR3 covers 15 residues. V gave up 6 bases and J gave up 2 bases; unmatched junction bases: 4. Germline V gene lookup returns CDR1 MNHEY and CDR2 SVGAGI. The CDR3 DNA is TGTGCCAGCAGCCCCGGGACAGCCTATAATTCACCCCTCCACTTT. Protein: CASSPGTAYNSPLHF.

This clonotype was found many times. The rearrangement links TRBV10-3 to TRBJ1-1; tentative D call: TRBD1 (6 bases). Trimming shortened V by 6 bases and J by 5 bases, and 16 bases separated the two germline ends. CDR3 length: 14 residues. CDR1 is ENHRY, CDR2 SYGVKD, per germline. In DNA form, the CDR3 reads TGTGCCATCAGAAAATCAACAGGGATGACTGAAGCTTTCTTT. This translates into CAIRKSTGMTEAFF.

In its sample, this clonotype was seen a few times. The chain has TRBV25-1 and TRBJ1-2; D perhaps matches TRBD1 (5 bases). This CDR3 spans 14 amino acids. Germline CDR1 reads MGHDK; CDR2 reads SYGVNS. V lost 5 bases and J 7 bases, leaving 17 bases between the germline ends. The CDR3 spells CASSYSEGRGGYTF. The CDR3 region has the DNA TGTGCCAGCAGTTACTCAGAGGGGCGCGGTGGCTACACCTTC.

The rearrangement joins TRBV13 to TRBJ2-6; the D gene is possibly TRBD1 (5 bases). Germline-derived CDR1 and CDR2 are PRHDT and FYEKMQ (reference sequence). This CDR3 is 15 amino acids long. Trimming removed 0 bases at V and 5 bases at J, with 8 bases between. The CDR3 DNA sequence: TGTGCCAGCAGCTTAGGTGCAGGGAGGGCCAACGTCCTGACTTTC. The encoded protein is CASSLGAGRANVLTF.